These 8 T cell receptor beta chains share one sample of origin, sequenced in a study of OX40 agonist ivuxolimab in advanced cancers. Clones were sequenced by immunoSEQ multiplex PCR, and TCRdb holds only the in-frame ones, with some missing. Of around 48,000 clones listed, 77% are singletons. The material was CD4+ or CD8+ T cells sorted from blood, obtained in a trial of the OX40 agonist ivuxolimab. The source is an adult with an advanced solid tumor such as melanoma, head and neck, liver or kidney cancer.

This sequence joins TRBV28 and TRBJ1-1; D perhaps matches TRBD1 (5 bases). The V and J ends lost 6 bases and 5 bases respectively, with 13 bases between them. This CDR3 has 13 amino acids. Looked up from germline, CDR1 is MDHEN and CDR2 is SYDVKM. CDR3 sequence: CASRGQARTEAFF. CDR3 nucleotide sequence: TGTGCCAGCAGGGGGCAGGCGAGGACTGAAGCTTTCTTT.

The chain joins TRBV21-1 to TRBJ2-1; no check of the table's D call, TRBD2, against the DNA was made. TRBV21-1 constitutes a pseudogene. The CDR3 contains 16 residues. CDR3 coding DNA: TGTGCCAGCAGCAAGGTCCTAGCGGGTTTCCACAATGAGCAGTTCTTC. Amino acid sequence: CASSKVLAGFHNEQFF.

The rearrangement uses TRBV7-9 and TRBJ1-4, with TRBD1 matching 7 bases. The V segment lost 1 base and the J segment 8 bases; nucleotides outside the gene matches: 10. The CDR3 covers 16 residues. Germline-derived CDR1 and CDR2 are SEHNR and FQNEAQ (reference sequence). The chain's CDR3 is CASSLGGGLESEKLFF. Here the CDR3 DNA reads TGTGCCAGCAGCTTAGGAGGGGGCTTGGAATCGGAAAAACTGTTTTTT.

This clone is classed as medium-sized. DNA for the CDR3: TGTGCCAGCAGCTTAGTTGGCGGGACGAAGAGCTACGAGCAGTACTTC. Amino acids: CASSLVGGTKSYEQYF. The chain links TRBV11-2 to TRBJ2-7, with a weak D call TRBD2 (6 bases). The CDR3 spans 16 residues. Germline CDR1 reads SGHAT; CDR2 reads FQNNGV. Trimming removed 1 base at V and 3 bases at J, with 16 bases between.

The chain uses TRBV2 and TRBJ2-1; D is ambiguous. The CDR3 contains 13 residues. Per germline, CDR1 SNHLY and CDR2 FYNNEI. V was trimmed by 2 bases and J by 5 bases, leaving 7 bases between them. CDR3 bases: TGTGCCAGCAGTGAAAGCTGGGACAATGAGCAGTTCTTC. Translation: CASSESWDNEQFF.

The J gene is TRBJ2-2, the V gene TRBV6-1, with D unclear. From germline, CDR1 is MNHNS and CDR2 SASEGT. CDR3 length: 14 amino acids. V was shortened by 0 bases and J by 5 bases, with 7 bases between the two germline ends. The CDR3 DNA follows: TGTGCCAGCAGTGAAGCTATGGTAACCGGGGAGCTGTTTTTT. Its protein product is CASSEAMVTGELFF.

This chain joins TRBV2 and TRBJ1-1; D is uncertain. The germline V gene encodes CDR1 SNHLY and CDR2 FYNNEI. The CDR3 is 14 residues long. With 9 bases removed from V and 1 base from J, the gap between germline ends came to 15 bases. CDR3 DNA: TGTGCCAGTAGGTCCGCCGGAAGGAACACTGAAGCTTTCTTT. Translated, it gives CASRSAGRNTEAFF.

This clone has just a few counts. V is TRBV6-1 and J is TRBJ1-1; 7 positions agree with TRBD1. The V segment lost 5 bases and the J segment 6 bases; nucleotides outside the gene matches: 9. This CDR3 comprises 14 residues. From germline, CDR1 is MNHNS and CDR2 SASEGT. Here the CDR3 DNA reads TGTGCCAGCAGTACAGGGGCGGGAGTAGCTGAAGCTTTCTTT. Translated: CASSTGAGVAEAFF.